What follows are 24 T cell receptor beta chains derived from one specimen sequenced in a study of early T cells in non-severe SARS-CoV-2 infection. MiXCR, run by TCRdb on the 5' RACE reads, gives a single entry per CDR3 protein. The sample shows fewer than 130,000 distinct CDR3 sequences, over 9.5% of them seen only once. Material: whole blood, obtained at baseline. The receptors here all came from an adult who was a healthcare worker with PCR-confirmed SARS-CoV-2 infection or an uninfected control (not recorded which).

In nucleotides, the CDR3 is TGTGCCATCAGTGCTCTCGAGGGTCAGGGGGCCCACGAGCAGTACTTC. This sequence encodes CAISALEGQGAHEQYF. The chain links TRBV10-3 to TRBJ2-7, with TRBD1 matching over 8 bases. The CDR3 loop spans 16 amino acids. V trimming: 4 bases; J trimming: 5 bases; junction bases outside the gene matches: 13. CDR1 and CDR2 (germline): ENHRY, SYGVKD.

The CDR3 region is CASSQGRALSEAFF. The CDR3 nucleotides are TGTGCCAGCAGCCAAGGCCGTGCTCTAAGTGAAGCTTTCTTT. J is TRBJ1-1 and V is TRBV3-1; D is ambiguous. This CDR3 comprises 14 residues. Germline CDR1 reads LGHDT; CDR2 reads YNNKEL (reference sequence). V was clipped by 1 base and J by 7 bases, with 13 bases between them.

This clonotype has a count of ten or more. The chain carries TRBV18 and TRBJ2-5, with 7 bases identical to TRBD1. The trim removed 3 bases at V and 5 bases at J, leaving 6 bases unmatched. The CDR3 has 14 amino acids. CDR1 and CDR2 from the germline V gene are KGHSH and LQKENI. CDR3 DNA: TGTGCCAGCTCACCCGTGACAGGGTTCGAGACCCAGTACTTC. This sequence encodes CASSPVTGFETQYF.

This clonotype has more than one count but fewer than ten. The rearrangement links TRBV18 to TRBJ1-1, with D perhaps matching TRBD1 (6 bases). Per the germline V gene, CDR1 is KGHSH and CDR2 is LQKENI. V was clipped by 7 bases and J by 2 bases, with 11 bases between them. The CDR3 totals 13 residues. The CDR3 region is CASLDSLNTEAFF. The CDR3 nucleotides are TGTGCCAGCTTGGACAGCCTCAACACTGAAGCTTTCTTT.

This clonotype has at least ten counts. Here the CDR3 reads CASSSSTDTQYF. The CDR3 nucleotides read TGTGCCAGCAGCTCTAGCACAGATACGCAGTATTTT. The chain joins TRBV5-4 to TRBJ2-3; no clear D. Trimming left V 3 bases short and J 0 bases short, with 2 bases between. Germline V lookup: CDR1 SGHNT, CDR2 YYREEE (reference sequence). This CDR3 is built from 12 residues. The full variable domain, its missing parts supplied by reference TRBV5-4 and TRBJ2-3, is ETGVTQSPTHLIKTRGQQVTLRCSSQSGHNTVSWYQQALGQGPQFIFQYYREEENGRGNFPPRFSGLQFPNYSSELNVNALELDDSALYLCASSSSTDTQYFGPGTRLTVL.

The rearrangement links TRBV5-1 to TRBJ1-5; D remains unclear. Germline V gives CDR1 SGHRS, CDR2 YFSETQ. This CDR3 is built from 13 residues. Deletions cut 1 base from V and 4 bases from J, with 6 bases between. The CDR3 spells CASSLQVNQPQHF. DNA for the CDR3: TGCGCCAGCAGCTTGCAAGTAAATCAGCCCCAGCATTTT.

As for this clonotype: One end of the junction is discordant with germline, which a read error may explain. V usage is TRBV14 and J usage is TRBJ2-2; D unclear. CDR3 size: 13 residues. Germline V lookup: CDR1 SGHDN, CDR2 FVKESK. CDR3 sequence reads: CTSSRQNTGELFF. The CDR3 region has the DNA TGTACCAGCAGCCGCCAAAACACCGGGGAGCTGTTTTTT.

This sequence joins TRBV5-1 and TRBJ1-1, with D unclear. Trimming removed 0 bases from V and 2 bases from J, with 8 bases in between. The CDR3 extends over 14 amino acids. Per germline, CDR1 SGHRS and CDR2 YFSETQ. CDR3 amino acids: CASSLGNRNTEAFF. The DNA for the CDR3 is TGCGCCAGCAGCTTGGGTAACAGAAACACTGAAGCTTTCTTT.

The V call is TRBV10-2, the J call TRBJ2-5; TRBD2 matches at 7 bases. The junction had 6 bases not matched to a gene; V was cut back by 7 bases and J by 4 bases. The CDR3 runs to 13 residues. CDR1 is WSHSY, CDR2 SAAADI, per germline. The CDR3 bases are TGCGCCAGCACGGCGGTAGCGGGAGAGACCCAGTACTTC. Translated: CASTAVAGETQYF.

Points on this clonotype: A junction end diverges from the germline sequence, so it may reflect a read error. The chain is built from TRBV9 and TRBJ2-3, with unresolved D. CDR3 length: 13 residues. CDR1 SGDLS and CDR2 YYNGEE come from the germline V gene. CDR3 protein: CVSSVVHTDTQYF. CDR3 DNA sequence: TGTGTCAGCAGCGTAGTTCACACAGATACGCAGTATTTT. The whole variable domain, filled in from reference TRBV9 and TRBJ2-3, reads DSGVTQTPKHLITATGQRVTLRCSPRSGDLSVYWYQQSLDQGLQFLIQYYNGEERAKGNILERFSAQQFPDLHSELNLSSLELGDSALYFCVSSVVHTDTQYFGPGTRLTVL.

The chain recombines TRBV12-3 or TRBV12-4 with TRBJ1-1; 9 positions agree with TRBD1. V trimming: 4 bases; J trimming: 8 bases; junction bases outside the gene matches: 14. The CDR3 spans 16 residues. The CDR3 DNA is TGTGCCAGCAGTTCAACTATCGGGACAGGGTTCGGCGAAGCTTTCTTT. Its protein is CASSSTIGTGFGEAFF.

V and J are TRBV12-3 or TRBV12-4 and TRBJ2-7; 12 bases agree with TRBD2. Germline trimming cut 6 bases from V and 0 bases from J; bases unmatched to any gene: 3. This CDR3 has 15 amino acids. The CDR3 bases are TGTGCCAGCAGGACGACTAGCGGGGGCTCCTACGAGCAGTACTTC. Translating it yields CASRTTSGGSYEQYF.

This clonotype has a handful of counts. V is TRBV18 and J is TRBJ2-2, with D possibly being TRBD1 (6 bases). Per the germline V gene, CDR1 is KGHSH and CDR2 is LQKENI. V was pared by 0 bases and J by 3 bases, with 14 bases between. The CDR3 has 17 residues. DNA for the CDR3: TGTGCCAGCTCACCACCAAAAGGGACACAGGACACCGGGGAGCTGTTTTTT. This gives the protein CASSPPKGTQDTGELFF.

The chain uses TRBV20-1 and TRBJ2-7, with D maybe TRBD1 (5 bases). The CDR3 runs to 12 residues. Germline CDR1 is DFQATT and CDR2 is SNEGSKA (reference sequence). V lost 4 bases, J lost 3 bases, and 10 bases lay in between. CDR3: CSAILQVYEQYF. In DNA form, the CDR3 reads TGCAGTGCTATCCTACAGGTCTACGAGCAGTACTTC.

This clonotype showed up just a few times. The V gene is TRBV7-2, the J gene TRBJ2-1; D may match TRBD1 or TRBD2 (5 bases each). V was shortened by 3 bases and J by 12 bases, with 15 bases between the two germline ends. Germline lookup yields CDR1 SGHTA and CDR2 FQGNSA. The length of the CDR3 is 13 residues. CDR3 nucleotides: TGTGCCAGCAGCTTGACTGGGGGTATAGGGCAGTTCTTC. Amino acids: CASSLTGGIGQFF.

This clonotype has just a few counts. The V and J genes are TRBV3-1 and TRBJ2-4, with D tentatively TRBD1 or TRBD2 (5 bases each). Germline V CDR1 and CDR2: LGHDT, YNNKEL (reference sequence). Trimming removed 1 base from V and 1 base from J, with 14 bases in between. The CDR3 has 17 amino acids. The CDR3 DNA follows: TGTGCCAGCAGCCAAGTGGCAGGGAGTCGCGCCAAAAACATTCAGTACTTC. As protein: CASSQVAGSRAKNIQYF.

This clonotype was detected a few times. The CDR3 DNA reads as TGTGCCAGCAGGGGACAGGGGGCCCCTTTCAATCAGCCCCAGCATTTT. Its translation: CASRGQGAPFNQPQHF. V gene TRBV28 combines with J gene TRBJ1-5, with 12 bases identical to TRBD1. Germline values: CDR1 MDHEN, CDR2 SYDVKM. With V trimmed by 6 bases and J by 3 bases, 6 bases remained unmatched. This CDR3 is 16 amino acids long.

This clonotype has ten or more counts. The J gene is TRBJ2-7, the V gene TRBV20-1; the D gene is possibly TRBD2 (5 bases). The CDR3 has 13 amino acids. With 6 bases removed from V and 4 bases from J, the gap between germline ends came to 16 bases. The germline V gene encodes CDR1 DFQATT and CDR2 SNEGSKA (reference sequence). The CDR3 bases are TGCAGTGCCGTAGCCGAGACGGGGTACGAGCAGTACTTC. Residues: CSAVAETGYEQYF.

V gene TRBV18 combines with J gene TRBJ1-1; D is uncertain. The CDR3 has 14 residues. Trimming left V 5 bases short and J 2 bases short, with 12 bases between. Germline-derived CDR1 and CDR2 are KGHSH and LQKENI. CDR3 sequence reads: CASSLGYPNTEAFF. For the CDR3, the DNA is TGTGCCAGCTCATTAGGGTACCCCAACACTGAAGCTTTCTTT.

The rearrangement uses TRBV5-1 and TRBJ2-6; tentatively, D is TRBD1 or TRBD2 (6 bases each). V shed 6 bases and J shed 3 bases, with 16 bases lying between them. The CDR3 is 16 amino acids. CDR1 is SGHRS, CDR2 YFSETQ, per germline. The chain's CDR3 is CASMKEGTSGANVLTF. The CDR3 region has the DNA TGCGCCAGCATGAAGGAGGGGACAAGTGGGGCCAACGTCCTGACTTTC. The full variable domain, with the rest looked up from reference TRBV5-1 and TRBJ2-6, is KAGVTQTPRYLIKTRGQQVTLSCSPISGHRSVSWYQQTPGQGLQFLFEYFSETQRNKGNFPGRFSGRQFSNSRSEMNVSTLELGDSALYLCASMKEGTSGANVLTFGAGSRLTVL.

This chain joins TRBV5-1 and TRBJ1-5; maybe TRBD1 (5 bases). V gave up 4 bases and J gave up 7 bases, with 12 bases separating them. Germline assignment: CDR1 SGHRS and CDR2 YFSETQ. The CDR3 loop spans 13 amino acids. The CDR3 region has the DNA TGCGCCAGCAGCCCGGAGGGGCCACAGCCCCAGCATTTT. It translates to CASSPEGPQPQHF.

The chain combines TRBV6-6 with TRBJ2-4; 8 nucleotides align to TRBD2. CDR3 size: 15 residues. Germline V gene data show CDR1 as MNHNY and CDR2 as SVGAGI (reference sequence). V trimming: 0 bases; J trimming: 6 bases; junction bases outside the gene matches: 4. The CDR3 coding sequence is TGTGCCAGCAGTTACTCATCGGGAGGGAGAAACATTCAGTACTTC. Protein sequence: CASSYSSGGRNIQYF.

Of note for this clonotype: Given a much more abundant clone one base away, this may be a read error. The V call is TRBV12-3 or TRBV12-4, the J call TRBJ1-1, with unresolved D. The V end lost 3 bases, the J end lost 3 bases, and 2 bases lay between the germline ends. The CDR3 length is 11 residues. CDR3 nucleotide sequence: TGTGCCAGCAGTTTCTACACTGAAGCTTTCTTT. Amino acid sequence: CASSFYTEAFF.

In this sample, this clonotype turned up a few times. The V call is TRBV20-1, the J call TRBJ1-5; D is uncertain. This CDR3 comprises 13 residues. The germline CDR1 and CDR2 sequences are DFQATT and SNEGSKA (reference sequence). With 0 bases removed from V and 0 bases from J, the gap between germline ends came to 3 bases. CDR3 protein: CSARDNSNQPQHF. The CDR3 nucleotides are TGCAGTGCTAGAGACAATAGCAATCAGCCCCAGCATTTT.